Each of the 22 T cell receptor beta chains below was sequenced from the same sample in a study of cytomegalovirus exposure and HLA in healthy donors. PCR primers comprised 60 Vbeta and 13 Jbeta primers. The method was immunoSEQ multiplex PCR; TCRdb's version includes in-frame clones alone and lacks a portion of them. This sample has 85,000 to 130,000 clones; 75% occur once, and the top ten carry 2% to 3%. Input material: PBMCs. The receptor source for this set is a man aged 35-49 years in good health and CMV-seronegative.

The V and J genes are TRBV5-4 and TRBJ1-1, with D perhaps TRBD1 (6 bases). The CDR3 has 13 residues. Germline V gene lookup returns CDR1 SGHNT and CDR2 YYREEE (reference sequence). With 3 bases removed from V and 3 bases from J, the gap between germline ends came to 9 bases. CDR3 region: CASSSYRDTEAFF. Written as DNA, the CDR3 is TGTGCCAGCAGCTCTTACAGGGACACTGAAGCTTTCTTT.

This chain links TRBV11-3 with TRBJ2-3; 9 bases agree with TRBD1. CDR1 and CDR2 from the germline V gene are SGHNT and YENEEA. The V gene end was trimmed by 5 bases and the J gene end by 4 bases; junction bases not matched to a gene: 7. This CDR3 spans 15 amino acids. CDR3 nucleotide sequence: TGTGCCAGCAGCATGGGACAGGGTGGCTCAGATACGCAGTATTTT. Translated, it gives CASSMGQGGSDTQYF.

This chain joins TRBV7-6 and TRBJ2-2; the match to TRBD1 covers 9 bases. Germline V gene sequence: CDR1 SGHVS, CDR2 FNYEAQ. The CDR3 length is 15 residues. Trimming at V came to 1 base and at J to 5 bases, leaving 2 bases not matched to a gene. CDR3 sequence: CASSLGGQGTGELFF. The CDR3 DNA is TGTGCCAGCAGCTTAGGGGGACAGGGAACCGGGGAGCTGTTTTTT.

This clone was seen a few times. The chain joins TRBV6-1 to TRBJ2-6; D gene uncertain. Germline V gives CDR1 MNHNS, CDR2 SASEGT. The CDR3 covers 13 residues. V was shortened by 7 bases and J by 0 bases, with 4 bases between the two germline ends. CDR3 residues: CASTRSGANVLTF. DNA of the CDR3: TGTGCCAGCACGCGCTCTGGGGCCAACGTCCTGACTTTC.

The chain joins TRBV9 to TRBJ1-2; no definite D call. The CDR3 has 13 amino acids. CDR1 and CDR2 (germline): SGDLS, YYNGEE. Trimming pared 1 base from V and 0 bases from J, leaving 4 bases between. CDR3 loop: CASSVFTNYGYTF. The CDR3 nucleotides are TGTGCCAGCAGCGTATTTACTAACTATGGCTACACCTTC. Full variable domain (missing parts from reference TRBV9 and TRBJ1-2): DSGVTQTPKHLITATGQRVTLRCSPRSGDLSVYWYQQSLDQGLQFLIQYYNGEERAKGNILERFSAQQFPDLHSELNLSSLELGDSALYFCASSVFTNYGYTFGSGTRLTVV.

For the CDR3, the DNA is TGTGCCAGCAGCTTAGGCGGTCAGGGTAATTCACCCCTCCACTTT. Its protein is CASSLGGQGNSPLHF. The chain has TRBV7-6 and TRBJ1-6; weak D call: TRBD1 (5 bases). The CDR3 contains 15 residues. The germline V gene encodes CDR1 SGHVS and CDR2 FNYEAQ. The ends were cut back, 1 base at V and 6 bases at J, with 10 bases in the middle.

The V gene is TRBV2, the J gene TRBJ1-6; D call uncertain. Trimming cost V 6 bases and J 4 bases, with 13 bases left between them. The germline V gene has CDR1 SNHLY and CDR2 FYNNEI. This CDR3 comprises 15 residues. The CDR3 spells CASRSELGYNSPLHF. For the CDR3, the DNA is TGTGCCAGCAGATCGGAGTTAGGTTATAATTCACCCCTCCACTTT. The whole variable domain, remainder taken from reference TRBV2 and TRBJ1-6, is EPEVTQTPSHQVTQMGQEVILRCVPISNHLYFYWYRQILGQKVEFLVSFYNNEISEKSEIFDDQFSVERPDGSNFTLKIRSTKLEDSAMYFCASRSELGYNSPLHFGNGTRLTVT.

The chain carries TRBV6-1 and TRBJ2-7, with 8 bases that match TRBD2. V lost 6 bases and J lost 3; bases outside the gene matches: 4. Germline V lookup: CDR1 MNHNS, CDR2 SASEGT. The CDR3 contains 13 residues. This chain's CDR3 is CASSREGLYEQYF. The CDR3 region has the DNA TGTGCCAGCAGCCGGGAGGGTCTCTACGAGCAGTACTTC.

This clone was picked up a small number of times. J is TRBJ2-1 and V is TRBV7-6, with D possibly being TRBD2 (6 bases). There are 15 residues in the CDR3. Trimming shortened V by 8 bases and J by 4 bases, and 18 bases separated the two germline ends. The germline V gene encodes CDR1 SGHVS and CDR2 FNYEAQ. The CDR3 sequence: CASRQTSVGYNEQFF. As DNA, the CDR3 is TGTGCCAGCCGTCAGACTAGTGTGGGATACAATGAGCAGTTCTTC.

The chain combines TRBV5-6 with TRBJ2-3, with 7 bases identical to TRBD1. CDR3 length: 15 residues. V shed 0 bases and J 2 bases; nucleotides not matched to a gene: 3. Germline V gene data show CDR1 as SGHDT and CDR2 as YYEEEE. In DNA, the CDR3 is TGTGCCAGCAGCTTGGTTCAGGGGGTCACAGATACGCAGTATTTT. This translates into CASSLVQGVTDTQYF.

The chain joins TRBV6-5 to TRBJ1-6; weak D call: TRBD1 (5 bases). This CDR3 region has 13 residues. The V and J ends lost 5 bases and 13 bases respectively, with 15 bases between them. CDR1 MNHEY and CDR2 SVGAGI come from the germline V gene. CDR3 DNA: TGTGCCAGCAGTGAAGGGGTGCAGACTCCCCTCCACTTT. Translation: CASSEGVQTPLHF.

The V and J genes are TRBV2 and TRBJ1-5; D gene unclear. Germline values: CDR1 SNHLY, CDR2 FYNNEI. The CDR3 spans 16 residues. V was trimmed by 0 bases and J by 9 bases, leaving 18 bases between them. The CDR3 region is CASSEARIGQLRPQHF. Here the CDR3 DNA reads TGTGCCAGCAGTGAAGCGCGGATAGGTCAGCTTCGGCCCCAGCATTTT.

The genes are TRBV19 and TRBJ2-7; 12 nucleotides match TRBD2. Germline V CDR1 and CDR2: LNHDA, SQIVND (reference sequence). V was clipped by 4 bases and J by 1 base; unmatched bases: 2. CDR3 length equals 15 residues. The CDR3 DNA is TGTGCCAGTAGTACACTAGCGGGGGGATCCTACGAGCAGTACTTC. Protein product: CASSTLAGGSYEQYF.

The chain employs TRBV29-1 and TRBJ1-1; D is undetermined. CDR1 is SQVTM and CDR2 is ANQGSEA in the germline V gene. Trimming removed 4 bases from V and 0 bases from J, with 3 bases in between. The CDR3 runs to 11 residues. The CDR3 here is CSVAVNTEAFF. The CDR3 nucleotides read TGCAGCGTTGCAGTGAACACTGAAGCTTTCTTT.

The rearrangement links TRBV6-5 to TRBJ1-2; tentative D call: TRBD1 (5 bases). CDR3 length: 16 residues. CDR1 is MNHEY, CDR2 SVGAGI, per germline. Trimming removed 0 bases from V and 7 bases from J, with 18 bases in between. CDR3 in DNA: TGTGCCAGCAGTTACTCGAATCGTCCAGGGCTGGCTGGCTACACCTTC. Protein product: CASSYSNRPGLAGYTF.

The chain employs TRBV11-1 and TRBJ2-1; tentative D call: TRBD1 (7 bases). The CDR3 is 15 residues long. The germline V and J ends were trimmed by 3 bases and 5 bases, with 14 bases remaining between them. Germline loops: CDR1 SGHAT, CDR2 FQDESV (reference sequence). The CDR3 nucleotides read TGTGCCAGCAGCTTTGGAGGGGGCGAGGACAATGAGCAGTTCTTC. This codes for CASSFGGGEDNEQFF.

The V call is TRBV29-1, the J call TRBJ1-2; 10 nucleotides align to TRBD1. V lost 2 bases to trimming and J lost 4 bases; unmatched junction nucleotides: 4. The CDR3 runs to 14 residues. From germline, CDR1 is SQVTM and CDR2 ANQGSEA. The CDR3 sequence is CSVEHRTGGYGYTF. The CDR3 DNA reads as TGCAGCGTTGAACACCGGACAGGGGGCTATGGCTACACCTTC.

V is TRBV2 and J is TRBJ2-5; 13 bases align to TRBD2. This CDR3 is built from 15 residues. Per the germline V gene, CDR1 is SNHLY and CDR2 is FYNNEI. Trimming took 5 bases from V and 5 from J; bases not matched to a gene: 5. CDR3 sequence: CASSSGLAGMETQYF. CDR3 nucleotide sequence: TGTGCCAGCAGTTCGGGACTAGCGGGGATGGAGACCCAGTACTTC.

The V gene is TRBV10-3, the J gene TRBJ1-2; TRBD1 matches at 11 bases. Germline V CDR1 and CDR2: ENHRY, SYGVKD. This CDR3 contains 17 residues. Germline trimming cut 5 bases from V and 3 bases from J; bases unmatched to any gene: 11. The CDR3 reads CAISPGQGVEKDYGYTF. DNA of the CDR3: TGTGCCATCAGTCCGGGACAGGGGGTAGAAAAGGACTATGGCTACACCTTC.

The gene calls are TRBV5-1 and TRBJ2-7; unclear D gene. Trimming pared 1 base from V and 5 bases from J, leaving 4 bases between. The germline CDR1 and CDR2 sequences are SGHRS and YFSETQ. This CDR3 is 11 amino acids long. CDR3 sequence reads: CASSLNNEQYF. The CDR3 DNA is TGCGCCAGCAGCTTGAACAACGAGCAGTACTTC. The whole variable domain, filled in from reference TRBV5-1 and TRBJ2-7, reads KAGVTQTPRYLIKTRGQQVTLSCSPISGHRSVSWYQQTPGQGLQFLFEYFSETQRNKGNFPGRFSGRQFSNSRSEMNVSTLELGDSALYLCASSLNNEQYFGPGTRLTVT.

The chain employs TRBV5-1 and TRBJ1-1; a weak D match, TRBD1 (5 bases). Trimming took 2 bases from V and 4 from J, leaving 18 bases between them. Germline V CDR1 and CDR2: SGHRS, YFSETQ. The CDR3 spans 16 residues. The CDR3 reads CASSLTRLGEGTEAFF. CDR3 in DNA: TGCGCCAGCAGCTTAACGCGTCTAGGGGAGGGCACTGAAGCTTTCTTT.

This clone was seen only once. The V and J genes are TRBV5-5 and TRBJ2-7, with D maybe TRBD1 (6 bases). This CDR3 has 14 amino acids. V lost 2 bases to trimming and J lost 5 bases, with 14 bases between them. Germline V gives CDR1 SGHKS, CDR2 YYEKEE (reference sequence). The CDR3, as DNA: TGTGCCAGCAGCTTCGATTGGGGGCACAACGAGCAGTACTTC. Protein sequence: CASSFDWGHNEQYF.